The rows below give T cell receptor beta chains drawn from one sample of a study of T cells in Graves' hyperthyroidism and ophthalmopathy. One entry per CDR3 protein, called by TCRdb with MiXCR from the multiplex PCR reads. The repertoire holds fewer than 750,000 distinct CDR3 sequences, with about 14% as singletons. The sample comprised blood. The receptors come from a woman between 50 and 59 years old with Graves' ophthalmopathy. Each CDR3 is given with its conserved first and last residue. A D gene is named only where the DNA matches it firmly. For some rows the clone size is stated as once, few or many, or as a class when expanded; others skip it.

clone size,CDR3 length,D gene,J gene,V gene,CDR3 DNA,CDR3 protein
many,12,TRBD2,TRBJ2-7,TRBV20-1,TGCAGTCGACTAGCGGGACCCTACGAGCAGTACTTC,CSRLAGPYEQYF
many,14,-,TRBJ1-4,TRBV7-2,TGTGCCAGCAGTCCACATCAGCAGGGTGAAAAACTGTTTTTT,CASSPHQQGEKLFF
many,16,TRBD2,TRBJ2-1,TRBV24-1,TGTGCCACCAGTGATTCAGAGCGGGAGGGTTGGAATGAGCAGTTCTTC,CATSDSEREGWNEQFF
few,13,-,TRBJ1-6,TRBV20-1,TGCAGTGCGCAGCCAGACTATAATTCACCCCTCCACTTT,CSAQPDYNSPLHF
many,14,-,TRBJ1-2,TRBV6-2/TRBV6-3,TGTGCCAGCAGGCTGGTGGGACTGAACTATGGCTACACCTTC,CASRLVGLNYGYTF
many,15,TRBD1,TRBJ1-1,TRBV20-1,TGCAGTGCTAGTATCGACAGGGTCGTGAACACTGAAGCTTTCTTT,CSASIDRVVNTEAFF
-,14,-,TRBJ1-2,TRBV5-8,TGTGCCAGCCGCATCGTGGGGGACCAGTATGGCTACACCTTC,CASRIVGDQYGYTF
many,11,-,TRBJ2-1,TRBV18,TGTGCCAGCTCACCTAAAGCTGAGCAGTTCTTC,CASSPKAEQFF
many,17,TRBD1,TRBJ1-5,TRBV6-2/TRBV6-3,TGTGCCAGCAGCAACACGGCCGGGACAGGGTACAATCAGCCCCAGCATTTT,CASSNTAGTGYNQPQHF
many,17,TRBD1,TRBJ1-5,TRBV20-1,TGCAGTGCTAGAGATATGACAGGGGGCGACGGCAATCAGCCCCAGCATTTT,CSARDMTGGDGNQPQHF
-,16,TRBD1,TRBJ1-5,TRBV28,TGTGCCAGCAGTTTCCCGGGACAGGGGGAAAATCAGCCCCGGCATTTT,CASSFPGQGENQPRHF
few,15,-,TRBJ1-5,TRBV6-1,TGTGCCAGCAGTTCATCGGGGATCGGCAATCAGCCCCAGCATTTT,CASSSSGIGNQPQHF
few,15,-,TRBJ2-6,TRBV12-3/TRBV12-4,TGTGCCAGCAGTTTAGCCATTGACACAGCCTCCGTCCTGACTTTC,CASSLAIDTASVLTF
many,15,TRBD2,TRBJ2-1,TRBV30,TGTGCCTGGAGTAAAGGACTAGCGACCGTCAATGAGCAGTTCTTC,CAWSKGLATVNEQFF
many,17,TRBD2,TRBJ2-2,TRBV2,TGTGCCAGCACCGCCAGGAGGTTAGCGGGGAACACCGGGGAGCTGTTTTTT,CASTARRLAGNTGELFF
-,13,-,TRBJ1-2,TRBV20-1,TGCAGTGCGCTCGGGGAGGCGAAGAATGGCTACACCTTC,CSALGEAKNGYTF
many,15,-,TRBJ1-1,TRBV14,TGTGCCAGCAGCCAAGATCTACGGGTTACCTCTGAAGCTTTCTTT,CASSQDLRVTSEAFF
-,12,-,TRBJ2-7,TRBV30,TGTGCCTGGGCGGGGCTGACCTACGAGCAGTACTTC,CAWAGLTYEQYF
many,13,-,TRBJ1-2,TRBV7-2,TGTGCCAGCACCACAAGGCTCGAGGGAGGCTACACCTTC,CASTTRLEGGYTF
many,17,-,TRBJ2-1,TRBV20-1,TGCAGTGCTAGAGATTATACGGGACTGAGCTCCTACAATGAGCAGTTCTTC,CSARDYTGLSSYNEQFF
many,14,TRBD1,TRBJ2-2,TRBV5-1,TGCGCCAGCAGCTTTGACAGGGGTCACGGGGAGCTGTTTTTT,CASSFDRGHGELFF
-,14,TRBD1,TRBJ2-2,TRBV29-1,TGCAGCGCAAGGACAGGGCTTGGCACCGGGGAGCTGTTTTTT,CSARTGLGTGELFF
few,14,-,TRBJ2-5,TRBV5-1,TGCGCCAGCAGAAAAACAGCGTACCAAGAGACCCAGTACTTC,CASRKTAYQETQYF
few,15,-,TRBJ2-2,TRBV7-3,TGTGCCAGCAGCCGTTCTCCGGGGATGCCCGGGGAGCTGTTTTTT,CASSRSPGMPGELFF
few,14,TRBD2,TRBJ2-1,TRBV29-1,TGCAGCGTTGATGAGCGGGAATTCTACAATGAGCAGTTCTTC,CSVDEREFYNEQFF
-,13,-,TRBJ1-4,TRBV29-1,TGCAGCGCGCGATGGGGGGGGCTTGAAAAACTGTTTTTT,CSARWGGLEKLFF
many,14,TRBD1,TRBJ2-7,TRBV5-1,TGCGCCAGCAGCTTGTGGACAGGGGGCAACGAGCAGTACTTC,CASSLWTGGNEQYF
many,13,-,TRBJ2-2,TRBV7-2,TGTGCCAGCATAGGGAAACGCACCGGGGAGCTGTTTTTT,CASIGKRTGELFF
many,15,TRBD2,TRBJ2-7,TRBV20-1,TGCAGTGCTAGCTCGACTAGCGGTAACTCCTACGAGCAGTACTTC,CSASSTSGNSYEQYF
few,14,-,TRBJ2-7,TRBV18,TGTGCCAGCTCATACGGAGGAAAGAGGGACGAGCAGTACTTC,CASSYGGKRDEQYF
many,15,-,TRBJ2-7,TRBV27,TGTGCCAGCAGTCCTGGCGGGACAACCTCCTACGAGCAGTACTTC,CASSPGGTTSYEQYF
-,16,TRBD2,TRBJ2-3,TRBV12-3/TRBV12-4,TGTGCCAGCAGTTTATACTCTAGCGGTGGCACAGATACGCAGTATTTT,CASSLYSSGGTDTQYF
many,18,-,TRBJ2-1,TRBV10-3,TGTGCCATCAGTGAGTTTGGGAAAACCGAGATCGCCTACAATGAGCAGTTCTTC,CAISEFGKTEIAYNEQFF
few,16,TRBD2,TRBJ2-7,TRBV5-1,TGCGCCAGCAGCCAGATGACTAGCGGCCGTACCTACGAGCAGTACTTC,CASSQMTSGRTYEQYF
many,14,-,TRBJ2-3,TRBV28,TGTGCCAGCAGTTCAGGACAGCGCACAGATACGCAGTATTTT,CASSSGQRTDTQYF
-,17,TRBD2,TRBJ2-5,TRBV5-1,TGCGCCAGCAGCTACGGCCGGGCGGGAGAGGTATTTGAGACCCAGTACTTC,CASSYGRAGEVFETQYF
many,15,TRBD1,TRBJ2-1,TRBV5-1,TGCGCCAGCAGCTTCCGGACAGGGCGATACAATGAGCAGTTCTTC,CASSFRTGRYNEQFF
-,15,-,TRBJ1-1,TRBV12-3/TRBV12-4,TGTGCCAGCAGTTTAGTCAGGGACTCGAACACTGAAGCTTTCTTT,CASSLVRDSNTEAFF
few,15,TRBD1,TRBJ1-6,TRBV27,TGTGCCAGCAGGTCGACAGGGGGCAGGAGTTCACCCCTCCACTTT,CASRSTGGRSSPLHF
-,13,-,TRBJ2-7,TRBV7-9,TGTGCCAGCAACAAAGGGAGTTCCTACGAGCAGTACTTC,CASNKGSSYEQYF
few,15,TRBD2,TRBJ2-1,TRBV4-3,TGCGCCAGCGGGATCTTAGCGGGAGGGCCCCATGAGCAGTTCTTC,CASGILAGGPHEQFF
many,15,-,TRBJ2-7,TRBV3-1,TGTGCCAGCAGCCCCAGGATGGGCGTCTCCTACGAGCAGTACTTC,CASSPRMGVSYEQYF